This TCR beta chain was captured by sequencing in a study of blood T cell repertoires in COVID-19. Study overall: Specimens from acute and convalescent COVID-19 originated in the United States, Italy and Spain. In each case, the material was cDNA or gDNA derived from T cells, B-cell-depleted T cells, or PBMCs.

This clone came up once. The authors' processing: Reference gene primer amplification gave nucleated cell count estimates. Clones were read by immunoSEQ multiplex PCR, and TCRdb kept only the in-frame ones, dropping some. V, J and clone size are taken as reported in that table, and D and trimming were inferred from the DNA itself. This sample has roughly 250,000 clones; 85% to 90% occur once, and the top ten carry approximately 4%. The CDR3 has 18 residues. CDR1 is SGDLS and CDR2 is YYNGEE in the germline V gene. With V trimmed by 0 bases and J by 3 bases, 10 bases remained unmatched. The chain has TRBV9 and TRBJ1-3, with 9 positions matching TRBD1. This receptor was taken from a middle-aged woman with acute or convalescent COVID-19. Sequencing used peripheral blood. CDR3 amino acids: CASSVAQQGADYGNTIYF. CDR3 DNA: TGTGCCAGCAGCGTAGCCCAACAGGGGGCAGATTATGGAAACACCATATATTTT.